This T cell receptor (beta chain) appears in the sequencing data of a study of T cells in localized non-small cell lung cancer. Study findings and constraints: Heterogeneity cannot be ruled out, as sequencing used one tumor region only. Those with higher blood T cell density had longer overall survival. Adjacent lung held a median roughly 56 of the top 100 tumor clones. The highest T cell clonality was in uninvolved adjacent lung, above tumor.

Clones were read by immunoSEQ multiplex PCR, and TCRdb kept only the in-frame ones, dropping some. The sample holds 30,000 or so clones, roughly nine tenths seen once. As to this clone: The antigen is unknown.

The starting material was peripheral blood, obtained before any cancer treatment. This TCR came from a woman aged 35-75 years with stage I lung adenocarcinoma.

CDR3 residues: CASSFRDNPYEQYF. The CDR3 bases are TGTGCCAGCAGCTTCCGGGACAACCCCTACGAGCAGTACTTC. This chain uses TRBV7-2 with TRBJ2-7, with a weak D call TRBD1 (6 bases). CDR1 and CDR2 from the germline V gene are SGHTA and FQGNSA. V lost 3 bases to trimming and J lost 2 bases, with 11 bases between them. This CDR3 is built from 14 residues.